This T cell receptor beta chain was sequenced in a study of blood T cell repertoires in COVID-19. In the study overall: COVID-19 samples from acute and convalescent phases originated in the United States, Italy and Spain. T cells, B-cell-depleted T cells, or PBMCs provided the cDNA or gDNA that served as material.

Original handling: Estimation of nucleated cell counts was performed using reference gene primer amplification. The repertoire was sequenced with immunoSEQ multiplex PCR; TCRdb's copy has only in-frame clones and lacks some. That table furnishes V, J and clone size, whereas the DNA furnished D and trimming. The table records under 250,000 clones, about 86% of them present only once. CDR1 and CDR2 from the germline V gene are MGHDK and SYGVNS. Trimming pared 2 bases from V and 5 bases from J, leaving 10 bases between. CDR3 length: 14 residues. The chain recombines TRBV25-1 with TRBJ1-5, with D possibly being TRBD1 (5 bases). This receptor was taken from a man aged 40-49 years with active or convalescent COVID-19. The source material was peripheral blood. CDR3 sequence (DNA): TGTGCCAGCAGTGAAGGGGGGGTATATCAGCCCCAGCATTTT. This encodes CASSEGGVYQPQHF.